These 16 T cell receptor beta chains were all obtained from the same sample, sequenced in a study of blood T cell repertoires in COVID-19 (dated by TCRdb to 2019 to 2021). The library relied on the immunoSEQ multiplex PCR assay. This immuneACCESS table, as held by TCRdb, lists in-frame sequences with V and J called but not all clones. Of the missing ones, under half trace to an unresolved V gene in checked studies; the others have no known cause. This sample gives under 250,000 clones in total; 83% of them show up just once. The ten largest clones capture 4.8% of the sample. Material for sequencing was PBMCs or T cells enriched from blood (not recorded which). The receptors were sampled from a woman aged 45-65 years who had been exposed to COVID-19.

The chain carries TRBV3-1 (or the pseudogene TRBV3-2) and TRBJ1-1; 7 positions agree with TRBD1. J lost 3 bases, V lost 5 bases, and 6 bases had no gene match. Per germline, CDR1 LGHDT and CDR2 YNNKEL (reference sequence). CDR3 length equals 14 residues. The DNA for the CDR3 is TGTGCCAGCAGCGCCAGGGGGAAGGACACTGAAGCTTTCTTT. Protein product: CASSARGKDTEAFF.

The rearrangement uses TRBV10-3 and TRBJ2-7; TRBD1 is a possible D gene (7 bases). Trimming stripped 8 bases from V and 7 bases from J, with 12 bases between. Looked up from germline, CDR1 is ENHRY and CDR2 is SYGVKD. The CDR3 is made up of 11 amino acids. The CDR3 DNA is TGTGCCATCGTTGCAGGGGGGGAGCAGTACTTC. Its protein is CAIVAGGEQYF.

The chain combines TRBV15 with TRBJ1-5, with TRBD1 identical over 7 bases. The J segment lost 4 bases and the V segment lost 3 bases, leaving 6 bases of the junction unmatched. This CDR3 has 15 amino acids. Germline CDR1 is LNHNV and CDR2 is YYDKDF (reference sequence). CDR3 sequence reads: CATSSYVTGNQPQHF. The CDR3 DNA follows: TGTGCCACCAGCAGCTACGTGACAGGGAATCAGCCCCAGCATTTT.

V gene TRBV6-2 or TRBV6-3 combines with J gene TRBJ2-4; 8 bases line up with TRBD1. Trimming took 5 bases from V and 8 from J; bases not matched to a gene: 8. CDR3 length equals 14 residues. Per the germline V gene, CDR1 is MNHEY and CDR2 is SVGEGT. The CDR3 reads CASSLGQGADIQYF. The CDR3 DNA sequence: TGTGCCAGCAGTCTGGGGCAGGGGGCGGACATTCAGTACTTC.

The CDR3 reads CASSFPGEQYF. DNA of the CDR3: TGTGCCAGCAGTTTTCCAGGCGAGCAGTACTTC. The chain links TRBV12-3 or TRBV12-4 to TRBJ2-7; D is unresolved. V was shortened by 3 bases and J by 6 bases, with 6 bases between the two germline ends. The CDR3 is 11 residues long.

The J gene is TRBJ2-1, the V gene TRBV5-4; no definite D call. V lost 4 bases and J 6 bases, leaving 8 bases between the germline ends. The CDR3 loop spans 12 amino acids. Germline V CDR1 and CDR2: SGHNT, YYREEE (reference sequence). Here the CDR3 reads CASSLEANEQFF. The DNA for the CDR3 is TGTGCCAGCAGCCTCGAGGCCAATGAGCAGTTCTTC.

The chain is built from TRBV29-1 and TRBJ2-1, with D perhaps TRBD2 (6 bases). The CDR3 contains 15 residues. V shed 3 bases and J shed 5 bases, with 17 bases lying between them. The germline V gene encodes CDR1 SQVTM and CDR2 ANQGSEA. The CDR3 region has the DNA TGCAGCGTTGACTGGTGGAGGGGAGGCAACAATGAGCAGTTCTTC. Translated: CSVDWWRGGNNEQFF.

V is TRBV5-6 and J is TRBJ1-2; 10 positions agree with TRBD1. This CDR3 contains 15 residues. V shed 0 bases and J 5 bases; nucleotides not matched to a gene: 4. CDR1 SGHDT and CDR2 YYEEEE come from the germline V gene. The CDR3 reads CASSLGQGASYGYTF. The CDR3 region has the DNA TGTGCCAGCAGCTTGGGACAGGGGGCATCGTATGGCTACACCTTC.

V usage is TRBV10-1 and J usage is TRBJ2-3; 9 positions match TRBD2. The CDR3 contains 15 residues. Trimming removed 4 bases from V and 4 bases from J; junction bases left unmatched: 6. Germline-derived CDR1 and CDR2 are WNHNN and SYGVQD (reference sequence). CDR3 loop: CASSAASGASDTQYF. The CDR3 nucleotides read TGCGCCAGCAGTGCCGCTAGCGGGGCCTCAGATACGCAGTATTTT.

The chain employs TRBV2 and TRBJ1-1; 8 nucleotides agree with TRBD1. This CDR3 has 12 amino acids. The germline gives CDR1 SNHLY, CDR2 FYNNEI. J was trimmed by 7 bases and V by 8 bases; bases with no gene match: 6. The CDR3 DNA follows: TGTGCCAGCGAAGGGACAGGCCATGAAGCTTTCTTT. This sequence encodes CASEGTGHEAFF.

CDR3 nucleotide sequence: TGTGCCAGCAAGGGGGCAGGGGACAGAAACACCATATATTTT. This sequence encodes CASKGAGDRNTIYF. The chain joins TRBV6-5 to TRBJ1-3; 7 nucleotides agree with TRBD1. Per the germline V gene, CDR1 is MNHEY and CDR2 is SVGAGI. J lost 5 bases, V lost 7 bases, and 8 bases had no gene match. There are 14 residues in the CDR3.

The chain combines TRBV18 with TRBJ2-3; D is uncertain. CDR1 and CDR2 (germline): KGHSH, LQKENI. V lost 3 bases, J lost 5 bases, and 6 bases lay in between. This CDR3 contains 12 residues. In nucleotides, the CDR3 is TGTGCCAGCTCACCCGGTGGAGATACGCAGTATTTT. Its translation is CASSPGGDTQYF.

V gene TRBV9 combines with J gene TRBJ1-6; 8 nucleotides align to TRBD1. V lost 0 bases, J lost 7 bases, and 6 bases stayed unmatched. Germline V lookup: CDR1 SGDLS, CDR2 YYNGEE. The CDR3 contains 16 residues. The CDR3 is CASSVGAGGKNSPLHF. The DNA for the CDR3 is TGTGCCAGCAGCGTAGGTGCAGGGGGCAAAAATTCACCCCTCCACTTT.

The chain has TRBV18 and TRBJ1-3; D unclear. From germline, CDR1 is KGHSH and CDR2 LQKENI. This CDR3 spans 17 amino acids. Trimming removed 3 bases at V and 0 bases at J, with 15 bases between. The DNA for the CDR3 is TGTGCCAGCTCACCGTTCCTCCCCAGCGGCTCTGGAAACACCATATATTTT. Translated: CASSPFLPSGSGNTIYF.

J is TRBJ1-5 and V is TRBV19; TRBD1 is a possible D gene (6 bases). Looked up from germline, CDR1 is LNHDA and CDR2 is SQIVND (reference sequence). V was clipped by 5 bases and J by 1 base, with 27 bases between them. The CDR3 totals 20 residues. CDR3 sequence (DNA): TGTGCCAGTAGTCCACCCCCTACATCCACCGGGACATCCAGCAATCAGCCCCAGCATTTT. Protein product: CASSPPPTSTGTSSNQPQHF.

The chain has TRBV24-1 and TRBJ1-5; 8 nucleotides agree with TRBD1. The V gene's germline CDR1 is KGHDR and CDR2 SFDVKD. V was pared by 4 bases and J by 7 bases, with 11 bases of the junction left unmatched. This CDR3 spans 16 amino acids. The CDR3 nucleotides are TGTGCCACCAGTGACCCGATACAGGGGGGAGGCCAGCCCCAGCATTTT. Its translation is CATSDPIQGGGQPQHF.